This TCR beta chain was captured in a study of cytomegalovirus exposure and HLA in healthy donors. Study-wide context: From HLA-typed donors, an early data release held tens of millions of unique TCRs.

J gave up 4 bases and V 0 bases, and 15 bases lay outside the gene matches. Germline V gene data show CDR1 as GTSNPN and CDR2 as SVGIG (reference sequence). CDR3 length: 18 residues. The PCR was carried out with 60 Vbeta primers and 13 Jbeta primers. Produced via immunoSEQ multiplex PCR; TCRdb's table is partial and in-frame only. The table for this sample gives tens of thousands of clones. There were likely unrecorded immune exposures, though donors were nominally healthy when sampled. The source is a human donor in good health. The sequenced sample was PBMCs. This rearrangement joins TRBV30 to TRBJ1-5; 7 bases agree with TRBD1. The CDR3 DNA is TGTGCCTGGAGTGTACGGGGCAGGGGGTCTGTAGGAAATCAGCCCCAGCATTTT. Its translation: CAWSVRGRGSVGNQPQHF.